This T cell receptor (beta chain) was recovered during a study of T-cell memory formation after mild COVID-19. Study overall: Each donor largely had its own TCR clusters.

Notes on the study in general: Whether day 37 second-wave clones are SARS-CoV-2-specific was not confirmed. Contracting clones from day 15 to 85 had balanced CD4/CD8; later expanders favoured CD4+.

Barcoded TCR alpha and TCR beta cDNA libraries with UMIs came from 5'RACE using constant-segment primers. Each CDR3 protein is one row after TCRdb ran MiXCR on the 5' RACE reads. Counted here are about 440,000 distinct CDR3 sequences, 20% occurring once; the ten biggest clones make up approximately 8.1%. V shed 7 bases and J shed 3 bases, with 15 bases lying between them. This CDR3 has 14 residues. Germline V CDR1 and CDR2: SQVTM, ANQGSEA. As to this clonotype: Antigen: not known.

The sequence came from an adult woman who had mild COVID-19 (a few samples of this study predate the infection). Cell type and time point are not known. The specimen sequenced was PBMCs or a T cell subset sorted from them (not recorded which). This chain links TRBV29-1 with TRBJ1-4, with D possibly being TRBD1 (6 bases). CDR3 region: CSARGGLANEKLFF. In DNA form, the CDR3 reads TGCAGCGCCCGGGGGGGGCTGGCTAATGAAAAACTGTTTTTT.